A selection of T cell receptor beta chains follows, all from one sample in a study of neurological immune-mediated disorders. One entry per CDR3 protein, called by TCRdb with MiXCR from the 5' RACE reads. The table lists tens of thousands of distinct CDR3 sequences, approximately 5% of them singletons. The sequenced sample was CD4+ T cells from blood. The receptors were sampled from a man younger than 30 in good health. Each CDR3 is given without its conserved first and last residue. Each record gives: D gene, J gene, V gene, CDR3 protein. The D gene is left open where the match is weak.

D gene: .; J gene: TRBJ2-1; V gene: TRBV6-5; CDR3 protein: ASSYGLGGGRLLNEQF
D gene: .; J gene: TRBJ1-3; V gene: TRBV11-2; CDR3 protein: ASSPSWSSGNTIY
D gene: .; J gene: TRBJ1-2; V gene: TRBV20-1; CDR3 protein: SADGGGYT
D gene: TRBD2; J gene: TRBJ2-5; V gene: TRBV20-1; CDR3 protein: SAGQRGGETQY
D gene: TRBD1; J gene: TRBJ2-6; V gene: TRBV20-1; CDR3 protein: SAMPGQGNGANVLT
D gene: TRBD1; J gene: TRBJ2-1; V gene: TRBV7-3; CDR3 protein: ASSQTGTGYNEQF
D gene: .; J gene: TRBJ1-3; V gene: TRBV5-1; CDR3 protein: ASSTGLRQSGNTIY
D gene: .; J gene: TRBJ2-7; V gene: TRBV28; CDR3 protein: ASSRYGTLYEQY
D gene: TRBD1; J gene: TRBJ1-1; V gene: TRBV5-8; CDR3 protein: ASSLAGQGAVVNTEAF
D gene: .; J gene: TRBJ2-5; V gene: TRBV12-3/TRBV12-4; CDR3 protein: ASSLIRGHRQETQY
D gene: .; J gene: TRBJ2-2; V gene: TRBV7-7; CDR3 protein: ASSFAGFSSGELF
D gene: .; J gene: TRBJ1-1; V gene: TRBV14; CDR3 protein: ASSVTANTEAF
D gene: .; J gene: TRBJ1-2; V gene: TRBV6-5; CDR3 protein: ASTQGGGGYT
D gene: .; J gene: TRBJ1-6; V gene: TRBV5-6; CDR3 protein: ASSLEGGSYNSPLH
D gene: TRBD1; J gene: TRBJ2-1; V gene: TRBV7-8; CDR3 protein: ASSSNDRAGEQF
D gene: .; J gene: TRBJ2-5; V gene: TRBV5-5; CDR3 protein: ASSLGVQERTQY
D gene: .; J gene: TRBJ2-3; V gene: TRBV5-1; CDR3 protein: ASMFNGAGDTQY
D gene: TRBD2; J gene: TRBJ2-3; V gene: TRBV7-9; CDR3 protein: ASSLASGQWTQY
D gene: TRBD2; J gene: TRBJ2-1; V gene: TRBV11-2; CDR3 protein: ASNPISGVYNEQF
D gene: .; J gene: TRBJ1-2; V gene: TRBV20-1; CDR3 protein: SARGHQSYGYT
D gene: .; J gene: TRBJ1-4; V gene: TRBV5-1; CDR3 protein: ASSLGQGDEKLF
D gene: .; J gene: TRBJ1-2; V gene: TRBV3-1; CDR3 protein: ASSQDGGFGGYT
D gene: .; J gene: TRBJ2-7; V gene: TRBV20-1; CDR3 protein: SARVMGGMNEQY
D gene: .; J gene: TRBJ1-5; V gene: TRBV12-3/TRBV12-4; CDR3 protein: ASSLAGKEPQH
D gene: .; J gene: TRBJ2-6; V gene: TRBV10-3; CDR3 protein: AISASGILGANVLT
D gene: .; J gene: TRBJ2-3; V gene: TRBV2; CDR3 protein: ANDRDAAQDTQY
D gene: .; J gene: TRBJ2-6; V gene: TRBV6-5; CDR3 protein: ASRTIRRSGANVLT
D gene: TRBD1; J gene: TRBJ2-7; V gene: TRBV20-1; CDR3 protein: SAEGQQNYEQY
D gene: .; J gene: TRBJ1-2; V gene: TRBV4-3; CDR3 protein: ASSQEGGYT
D gene: TRBD1; J gene: TRBJ2-6; V gene: TRBV20-1; CDR3 protein: SARGGTGVSSGANVLT
D gene: .; J gene: TRBJ1-5; V gene: TRBV5-1; CDR3 protein: ASSAMGDSNQPQH
D gene: TRBD2; J gene: TRBJ2-5; V gene: TRBV7-9; CDR3 protein: ASSLSAGGFETQY
D gene: .; J gene: TRBJ1-1; V gene: TRBV6-2/TRBV6-3; CDR3 protein: ASSYMRVRTEAF
D gene: .; J gene: TRBJ1-2; V gene: TRBV14; CDR3 protein: ASSQVGREVGYT
D gene: TRBD1; J gene: TRBJ1-1; V gene: TRBV5-1; CDR3 protein: ASSLAAGGTEAF
D gene: .; J gene: TRBJ1-2; V gene: TRBV5-1; CDR3 protein: ASSFYLEGGGYT
D gene: TRBD2; J gene: TRBJ2-2; V gene: TRBV20-1; CDR3 protein: SAARPSGANTGELF
D gene: .; J gene: TRBJ2-7; V gene: TRBV3-1; CDR3 protein: ASSLNSGAGYEQY
D gene: TRBD1; J gene: TRBJ1-5; V gene: TRBV20-1; CDR3 protein: SARDKTGQGREPQH
D gene: .; J gene: TRBJ1-1; V gene: TRBV10-3; CDR3 protein: AISDRTGEAF
D gene: .; J gene: TRBJ2-3; V gene: TRBV12-3/TRBV12-4; CDR3 protein: ASKSEDTQY
D gene: .; J gene: TRBJ2-1; V gene: TRBV6-6; CDR3 protein: ASSSTGNEQF
D gene: .; J gene: TRBJ1-1; V gene: TRBV3-1; CDR3 protein: ASSQSRGVVNTEAF
D gene: .; J gene: TRBJ1-2; V gene: TRBV5-1; CDR3 protein: ASSLEQYGYT
D gene: .; J gene: TRBJ2-2; V gene: TRBV5-1; CDR3 protein: ASSSAFTNTGELF